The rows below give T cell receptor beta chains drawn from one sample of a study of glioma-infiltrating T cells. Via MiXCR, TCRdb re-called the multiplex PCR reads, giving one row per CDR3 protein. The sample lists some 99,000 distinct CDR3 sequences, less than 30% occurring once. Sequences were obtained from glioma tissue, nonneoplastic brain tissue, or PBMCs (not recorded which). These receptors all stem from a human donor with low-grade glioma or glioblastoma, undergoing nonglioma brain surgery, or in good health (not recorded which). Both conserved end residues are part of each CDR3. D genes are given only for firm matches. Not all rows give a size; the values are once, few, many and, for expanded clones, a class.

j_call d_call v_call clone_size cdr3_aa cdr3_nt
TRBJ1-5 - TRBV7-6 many CASSSNINQPQHF TGTGCCAGCAGCTCAAACATCAATCAGCCCCAGCATTTT
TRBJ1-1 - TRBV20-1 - CSARDPGTQGSDTEAFF TGCAGTGCTAGAGATCCCGGTACTCAGGGCTCGGACACTGAAGCTTTCTTT
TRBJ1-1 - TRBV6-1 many CASSSLWTWDTEAFF TGTGCCAGCAGTTCTCTTTGGACTTGGGACACTGAAGCTTTCTTT
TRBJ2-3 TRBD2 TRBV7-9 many CASSQTSGRAGDTQYF TGTGCCAGCAGCCAGACTAGCGGGAGGGCCGGTGATACGCAGTATTTT
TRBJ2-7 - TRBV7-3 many CASSSLPGPTYEQYF TGTGCCAGCAGCTCCCTCCCGGGACCTACCTACGAGCAGTACTTC
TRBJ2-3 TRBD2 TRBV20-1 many CSALAGGFYTQYF TGCAGTGCCCTAGCGGGGGGGTTTTATACGCAGTATTTT
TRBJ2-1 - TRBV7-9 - CASNLVGANEQFF TGTGCCAGCAACCTCGTAGGGGCGAATGAGCAGTTCTTC
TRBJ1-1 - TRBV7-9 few CASSPNGFTEAFF TGTGCCAGCAGCCCAAACGGATTTACTGAAGCTTTCTTT
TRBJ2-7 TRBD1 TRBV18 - CASSPVRDSYEQYF TGTGCCAGCTCACCTGTCCGGGACAGCTACGAGCAGTACTTC
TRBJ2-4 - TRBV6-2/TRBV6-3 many CASSLGRVEYPKNIQYF TGTGCCAGCAGTCTGGGCAGGGTTGAGTATCCCAAAAACATTCAGTACTTC